The entry below describes one T cell receptor (beta chain). This could be a read error, since a much larger clone is one nucleotide away. This entry comes from a study of molecular identifiers for immune sequencing clone quantification. MiXCR, run by TCRdb on the PCR reads, gives a single entry per CDR3 protein. The table has about 640,000 distinct CDR3 sequences, 15% to 20% seen once. Trimming shortened V by 2 bases and J by 4 bases, and 5 bases separated the two germline ends. The CDR3 sequence is 11 residues long. The germline gives CDR1 SQVTM, CDR2 ANQGSEA. The chain links TRBV29-1 to TRBJ2-5; D is unresolved. Sequencing input: naive CD8+ T cells from blood, with Jurkat cell RNA spiked in. Specified subset: FACS-sorted CD8+CD4-CCR7+CD45RA+ naive T cells. The receptor was derived from a human donor in good health. Some libraries in this study had Jurkat cell RNA spiked in. The CDR3 coding sequence is TGCAGCGTTGAAAGGGTAGAGACCCAGTACTTC. Amino acids: CSVERVETQYF.